Described below is a single T cell receptor (beta chain) sequence and its context. Its antigen is not known. Every donor had blood drawn once into heparin, approximately 110 mL on average. These data belong to a study of beta chain features in type 1 diabetes. Overall study findings and caveats: In comparison with healthy donors, patients had naive, central memory and Treg TCRB repertoires that appeared more similar. There were fewer insertions and more deletions at the VDJ junctions of type 1 diabetes patients.

Expressed TCRB transcripts were sequenced after all isolated RNA was converted to cDNA. Average reads for naive, central memory and regulatory T cell samples were about 3.57 million. TCRdb keeps only in-frame clones here, not all; method: immunoSEQ multiplex PCR. This table has about 340,000 clones, 7.5% to 9% appearing once. Sequenced material: central memory CD4+ T cells from blood. The receptor was isolated from a woman aged 18-30 years in good health.

This CDR3 is CASSDKAYNEQFF. As DNA, the CDR3 is TGTGCCAGCAGTGACAAGGCATACAATGAGCAGTTCTTC. This sequence joins TRBV2 and TRBJ2-1; D is uncertain. Deletions cut 3 bases from V and 4 bases from J, with 7 bases between. CDR3 length: 13 residues. The germline V gene has CDR1 SNHLY and CDR2 FYNNEI. Based on the CDR3 plus reference TRBV2 and TRBJ2-1, the full variable domain is EPEVTQTPSHQVTQMGQEVILRCVPISNHLYFYWYRQILGQKVEFLVSFYNNEISEKSEIFDDQFSVERPDGSNFTLKIRSTKLEDSAMYFCASSDKAYNEQFFGPGTRLTVL.